Below, one T cell receptor beta chain is given with its context. Its matching antigen is unknown. This may stem from a read error, because a much larger clone lies one nucleotide away. Libraries of bulk TCR were made by previously described methods (with listed TCR primers). TCRdb ran MiXCR on the PCR reads and lists one entry per CDR3 protein. The sample shows some 97,000 distinct CDR3 sequences, roughly a third of them seen only once. This sample was taken from a study of molecular identifiers for immune sequencing clone quantification. Overall study context: Replicate runs used RNA from roughly 18,000 or 92,000 naive CD8 cells, which was split five ways into aliquots, and four of those aliquots were then sequenced.

Regarding the study as a whole: More than 97% of effector molecules, versus under 1% of naive-cell molecules, belonged to clones above 20 RNA copies. Barcode sharing among identical TCR molecules could make large clones appear smaller.

Germline CDR1 reads MNHEY; CDR2 reads SVGAGI. The CDR3 covers 14 residues. The specimen was naive CD8+ T cells from blood, with Jurkat cell RNA spiked in. Subset here: FACS-sorted CD8+CD4-CCR7+CD45RA+ naive T cells. The sequence came from a human donor in good health. Some libraries in this study had Jurkat cell RNA spiked in. The chain uses TRBV6-5 and TRBJ1-2; D is ambiguous. The CDR3 protein is CVSSPSPMRYGYTF. The CDR3, as DNA: TGTGTCAGCAGCCCGTCCCCCATGCGCTATGGCTACACCTTC.